Below, 3 T cell receptor beta chains from the same sample are listed, as sequenced in a study of shared clonotypes between healthy human individuals. Generated by immunoSEQ multiplex PCR, the TCRdb table keeps only in-frame clones and is missing some. The table has about 1,500,000 clones, roughly 96% seen once. Source material: naive CD4+ T cells sorted from blood. Sample subset: CD45RA+ positively selected. Receptor source: a man aged 25-40 years in good health.

This chain links TRBV5-1 with TRBJ2-2; 7 nucleotides agree with TRBD1. This CDR3 has 16 amino acids. The V and J ends lost 0 bases and 5 bases, in that order; junction bases with no gene match: 7. Germline CDR1 reads SGHRS; CDR2 reads YFSETQ. The CDR3 DNA reads as TGCGCCAGCAGCTTGGCCCCTCAGGGGGAAACCGGGGAGCTGTTTTTT. It translates to CASSLAPQGETGELFF.

The gene calls are TRBV11-3 and TRBJ2-2; D is unresolved. V was trimmed by 5 bases and J by 6 bases, leaving 10 bases between them. CDR1 SGHNT and CDR2 YENEEA come from the germline V gene. This CDR3 has 13 amino acids. The CDR3 DNA follows: TGTGCCAGCAGCCCCGAAGTAGCCGGGGAGCTGTTTTTT. It encodes CASSPEVAGELFF.

The chain carries TRBV18 and TRBJ1-3; D call uncertain. The CDR3 is made up of 17 amino acids. Between the trimmed V and J ends, which lost 0 bases and 2 bases, there was a span of 14 bases. Germline lookup yields CDR1 KGHSH and CDR2 LQKENI. The CDR3 here is CASSPPRSSLAGNTIYF. The CDR3 bases are TGTGCCAGCTCACCACCCCGTTCGAGTTTGGCTGGAAACACCATATATTTT.